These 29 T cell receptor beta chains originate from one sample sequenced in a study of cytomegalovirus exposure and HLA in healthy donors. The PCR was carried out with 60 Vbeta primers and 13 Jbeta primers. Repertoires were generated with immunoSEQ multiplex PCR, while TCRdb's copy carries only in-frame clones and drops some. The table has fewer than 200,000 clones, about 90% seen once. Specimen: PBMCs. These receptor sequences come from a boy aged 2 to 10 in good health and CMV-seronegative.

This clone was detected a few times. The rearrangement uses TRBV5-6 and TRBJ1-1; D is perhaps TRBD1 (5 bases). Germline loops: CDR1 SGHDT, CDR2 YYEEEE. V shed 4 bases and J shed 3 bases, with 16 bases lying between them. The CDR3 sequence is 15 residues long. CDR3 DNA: TGTGCCAGCAGCAGGCCACAGGAGTCTTACACTGAAGCTTTCTTT. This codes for CASSRPQESYTEAFF. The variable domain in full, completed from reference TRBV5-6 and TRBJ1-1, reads DAGVTQSPTHLIKTRGQQVTLRCSPKSGHDTVSWYQQALGQGPQFIFQYYEEEERQRGNFPDRFSGHQFPNYSSELNVNALLLGDSALYLCASSRPQESYTEAFFGQGTRLTVV.

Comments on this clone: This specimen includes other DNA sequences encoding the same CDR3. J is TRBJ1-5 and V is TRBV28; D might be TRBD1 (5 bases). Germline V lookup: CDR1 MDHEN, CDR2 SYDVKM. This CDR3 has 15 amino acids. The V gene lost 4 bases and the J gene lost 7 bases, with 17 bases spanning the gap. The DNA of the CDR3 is TGTGCCAGCAGTTCGGACACTACTACCGACCAGCCCCAGCATTTT. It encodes CASSSDTTTDQPQHF. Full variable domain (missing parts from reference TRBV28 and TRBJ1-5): DVKVTQSSRYLVKRTGEKVFLECVQDMDHENMFWYRQDPGLGLRLIYFSYDVKMKEKGDIPEGYSVSREKKERFSLILESASTNQTSMYLCASSSDTTTDQPQHFGDGTRLSIL.

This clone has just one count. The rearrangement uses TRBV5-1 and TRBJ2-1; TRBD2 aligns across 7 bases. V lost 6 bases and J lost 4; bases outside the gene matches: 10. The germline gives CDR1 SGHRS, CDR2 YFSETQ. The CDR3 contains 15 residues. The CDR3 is CASTPGEGYYNEQFF. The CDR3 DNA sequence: TGCGCCAGCACCCCGGGGGAGGGGTATTACAATGAGCAGTTCTTC.

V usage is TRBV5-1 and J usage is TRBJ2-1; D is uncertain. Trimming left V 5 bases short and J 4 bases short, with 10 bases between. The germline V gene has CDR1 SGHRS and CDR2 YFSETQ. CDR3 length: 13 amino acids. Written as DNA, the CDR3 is TGCGCCAGCAGTTCCGGTTTATACAATGAGCAGTTCTTC. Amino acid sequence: CASSSGLYNEQFF.

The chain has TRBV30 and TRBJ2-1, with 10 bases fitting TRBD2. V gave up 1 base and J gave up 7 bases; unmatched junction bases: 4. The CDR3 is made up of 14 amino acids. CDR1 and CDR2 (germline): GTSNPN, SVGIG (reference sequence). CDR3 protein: CAWSEPGLANEQFF. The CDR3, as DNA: TGTGCCTGGAGTGAGCCGGGACTAGCGAATGAGCAGTTCTTC. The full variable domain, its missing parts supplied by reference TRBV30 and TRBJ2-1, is SQTIHQWPATLVQPVGSPLSLECTVEGTSNPNLYWYRQAAGRGLQLLFYSVGIGQISSEVPQNLSASRPQDRQFILSSKKLLLSDSGFYLCAWSEPGLANEQFFGPGTRLTVL.

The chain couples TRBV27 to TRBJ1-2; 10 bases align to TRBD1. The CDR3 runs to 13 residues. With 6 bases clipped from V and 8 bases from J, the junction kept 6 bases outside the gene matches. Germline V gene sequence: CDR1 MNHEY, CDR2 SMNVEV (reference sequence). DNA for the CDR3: TGTGCCAGCAGAGACGACAGGGGGCAAGGCTACACCTTC. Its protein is CASRDDRGQGYTF.

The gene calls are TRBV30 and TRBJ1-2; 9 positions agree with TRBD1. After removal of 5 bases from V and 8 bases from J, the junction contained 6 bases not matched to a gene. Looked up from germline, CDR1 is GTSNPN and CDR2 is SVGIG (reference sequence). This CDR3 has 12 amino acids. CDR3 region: CAWVQGAWGYTF. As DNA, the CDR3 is TGTGCCTGGGTACAGGGGGCGTGGGGCTACACCTTC.

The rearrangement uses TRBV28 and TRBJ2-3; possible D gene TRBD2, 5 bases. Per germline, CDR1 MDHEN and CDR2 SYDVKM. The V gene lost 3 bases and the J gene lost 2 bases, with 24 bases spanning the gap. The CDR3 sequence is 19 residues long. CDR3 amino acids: CASSFPLTLARVDTDTQYF. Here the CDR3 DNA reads TGTGCCAGCAGTTTTCCCCTGACACTGGCGAGGGTGGACACAGATACGCAGTATTTT.

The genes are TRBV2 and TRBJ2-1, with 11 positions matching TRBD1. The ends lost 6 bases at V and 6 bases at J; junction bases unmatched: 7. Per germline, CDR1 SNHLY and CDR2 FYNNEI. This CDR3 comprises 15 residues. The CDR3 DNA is TGTGCCAGCAGCGCCGGGACAGGGGGTGTCAATGAGCAGTTCTTC. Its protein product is CASSAGTGGVNEQFF. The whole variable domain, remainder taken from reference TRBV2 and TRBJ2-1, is EPEVTQTPSHQVTQMGQEVILRCVPISNHLYFYWYRQILGQKVEFLVSFYNNEISEKSEIFDDQFSVERPDGSNFTLKIRSTKLEDSAMYFCASSAGTGGVNEQFFGPGTRLTVL.

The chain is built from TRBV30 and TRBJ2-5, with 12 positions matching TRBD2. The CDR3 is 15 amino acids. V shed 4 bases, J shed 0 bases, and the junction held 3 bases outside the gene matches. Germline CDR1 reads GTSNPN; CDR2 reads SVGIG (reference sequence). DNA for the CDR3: TGTGCCTGGACTAGCGGGGGGGCGTACCAAGAGACCCAGTACTTC. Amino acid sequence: CAWTSGGAYQETQYF.

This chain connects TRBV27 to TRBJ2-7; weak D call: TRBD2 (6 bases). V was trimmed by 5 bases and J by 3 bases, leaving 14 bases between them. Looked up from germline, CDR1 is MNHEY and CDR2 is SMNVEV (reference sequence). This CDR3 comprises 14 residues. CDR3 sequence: CASSHYGEVYEQYF. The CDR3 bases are TGTGCCAGCAGTCACTACGGGGAGGTCTACGAGCAGTACTTC.

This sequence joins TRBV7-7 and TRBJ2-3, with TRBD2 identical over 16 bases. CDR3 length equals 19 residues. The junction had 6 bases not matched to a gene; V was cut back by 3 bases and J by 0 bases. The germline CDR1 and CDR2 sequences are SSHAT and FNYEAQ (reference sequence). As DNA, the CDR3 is TGTGCCAGCAGCTTGGGACTAGCGGGGGGGAAACTAAGCACAGATACGCAGTATTTT. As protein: CASSLGLAGGKLSTDTQYF.

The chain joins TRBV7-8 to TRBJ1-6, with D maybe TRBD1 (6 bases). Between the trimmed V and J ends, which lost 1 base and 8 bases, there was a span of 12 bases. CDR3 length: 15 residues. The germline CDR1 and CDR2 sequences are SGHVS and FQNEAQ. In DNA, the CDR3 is TGTGCCAGCAGCTTAGGGGGGCTCTGGGATTCACCCCTCCACTTT. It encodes CASSLGGLWDSPLHF.

CDR3 sequence reads: CASSLEGQGLATNEKLFF. Here the CDR3 DNA reads TGTGCCAGCAGCTTAGAGGGGCAGGGTCTCGCAACTAATGAAAAACTGTTTTTT. The chain employs TRBV7-9 and TRBJ1-4; maybe TRBD1 (5 bases). V was shortened by 1 base and J by 0 bases, with 15 bases between the two germline ends. CDR1 is SEHNR and CDR2 is FQNEAQ in the germline V gene (reference sequence). The CDR3 runs 18 residues.

The CDR3 protein is CASKPRPGGTYGYTF. Written as DNA, the CDR3 is TGTGCCAGCAAACCCCGTCCGGGAGGAACCTATGGCTACACCTTC. This chain links TRBV28 with TRBJ1-2; D gene ambiguous. CDR1 MDHEN and CDR2 SYDVKM come from the germline V gene. The V and J ends lost 7 bases and 4 bases respectively, with 19 bases between them. There are 15 residues in the CDR3.

The CDR3 coding sequence is TGTGCCAGCAGTCCTGGACAGAGCTCCTACGAGCAGTACTTC. Encoded protein: CASSPGQSSYEQYF. The chain carries TRBV6-5 and TRBJ2-7, with a possible D match to TRBD1 (6 bases). V shed 5 bases and J shed 0 bases, with 11 bases lying between them. Germline V CDR1 and CDR2: MNHEY, SVGAGI. This CDR3 is 14 amino acids long.

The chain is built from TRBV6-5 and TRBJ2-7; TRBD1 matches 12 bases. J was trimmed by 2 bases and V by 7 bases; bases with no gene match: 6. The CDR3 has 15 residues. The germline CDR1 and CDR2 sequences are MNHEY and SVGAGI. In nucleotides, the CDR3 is TGTGCCAGCACCTCCGGGACAGGGGGCCCCTACGAGCAGTACTTC. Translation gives CASTSGTGGPYEQYF.

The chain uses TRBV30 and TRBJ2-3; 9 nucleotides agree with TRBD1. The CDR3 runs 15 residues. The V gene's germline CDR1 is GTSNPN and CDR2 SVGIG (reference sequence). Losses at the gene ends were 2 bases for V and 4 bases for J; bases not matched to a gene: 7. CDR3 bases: TGTGCCTGGAGTCCAAGGGACAGGGCAGCAGATACGCAGTATTTT. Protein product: CAWSPRDRAADTQYF.

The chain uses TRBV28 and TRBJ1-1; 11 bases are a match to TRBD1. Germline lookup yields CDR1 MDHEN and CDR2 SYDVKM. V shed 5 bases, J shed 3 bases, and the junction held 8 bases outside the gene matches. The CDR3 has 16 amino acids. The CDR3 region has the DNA TGTGCCAGCAGTATTGGACAGGGGGCGAGGGACACTGAAGCTTTCTTT. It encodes CASSIGQGARDTEAFF.

The DNA of the CDR3 is TGTGCCACCAGCAGTCCCGGACTTAATAATTCACCCCTCCACTTT. Its protein product is CATSSPGLNNSPLHF. The chain has TRBV15 and TRBJ1-6; D remains ambiguous. The ends were cut back, 3 bases at V and 5 bases at J, with 11 bases in the middle. The CDR3 length is 15 residues. Per germline, CDR1 LNHNV and CDR2 YYDKDF (reference sequence).

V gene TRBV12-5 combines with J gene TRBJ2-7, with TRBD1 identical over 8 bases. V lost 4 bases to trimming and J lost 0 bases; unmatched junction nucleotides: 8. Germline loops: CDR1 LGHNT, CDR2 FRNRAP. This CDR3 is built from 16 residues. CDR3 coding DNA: TGTGCTAGTGGTTGCACGGGACAGGAGACCTCCTACGAGCAGTACTTC. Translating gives CASGCTGQETSYEQYF.

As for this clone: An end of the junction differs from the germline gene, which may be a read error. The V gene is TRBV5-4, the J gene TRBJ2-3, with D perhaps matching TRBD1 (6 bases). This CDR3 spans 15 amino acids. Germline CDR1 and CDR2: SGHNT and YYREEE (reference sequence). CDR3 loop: CASSLDRASRDTQYF. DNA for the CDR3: TGTGCCAGCAGCTTGGACAGGGCGAGCAGAGATACGCAGTATTTT.

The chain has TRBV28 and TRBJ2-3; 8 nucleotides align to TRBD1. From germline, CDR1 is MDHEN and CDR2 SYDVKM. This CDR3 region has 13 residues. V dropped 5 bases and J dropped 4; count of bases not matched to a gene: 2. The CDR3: CASSQGASDTQYF. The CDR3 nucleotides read TGTGCCAGCAGTCAGGGGGCATCAGATACGCAGTATTTT.

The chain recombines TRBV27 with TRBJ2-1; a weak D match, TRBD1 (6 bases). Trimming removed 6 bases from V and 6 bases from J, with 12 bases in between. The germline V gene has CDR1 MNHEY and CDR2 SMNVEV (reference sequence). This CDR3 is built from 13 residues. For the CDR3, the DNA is TGTGCCAGCAGACAGGGAACGGTCAATGAGCAGTTCTTC. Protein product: CASRQGTVNEQFF.

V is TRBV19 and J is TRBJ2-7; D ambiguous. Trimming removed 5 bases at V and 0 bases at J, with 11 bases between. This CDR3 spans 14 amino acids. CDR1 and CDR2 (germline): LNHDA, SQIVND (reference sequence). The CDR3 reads CASSPPRDSYEQYF. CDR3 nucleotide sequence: TGTGCCAGTAGTCCCCCCCGAGACTCCTACGAGCAGTACTTC.

The CDR3 coding sequence is TGTGCCAGCAGCCAACAGCCCGGACCGGGGGCCCAGTACTTC. Translating it yields CASSQQPGPGAQYF. The rearrangement uses TRBV14 and TRBJ2-5; maybe TRBD2 (6 bases). CDR1 and CDR2 from the germline V gene are SGHDN and FVKESK. This CDR3 is built from 14 residues. Trimming removed 2 bases from V and 9 bases from J, with 16 bases in between. The variable domain in full, with the rest retrieved from reference TRBV14 and TRBJ2-5, is EAGVTQFPSHSVIEKGQTVTLRCDPISGHDNLYWYRRVMGKEIKFLLHFVKESKQDESGMPNNRFLAERTGGTYSTLKVQPAELEDSGVYFCASSQQPGPGAQYFGPGTRLLVL.

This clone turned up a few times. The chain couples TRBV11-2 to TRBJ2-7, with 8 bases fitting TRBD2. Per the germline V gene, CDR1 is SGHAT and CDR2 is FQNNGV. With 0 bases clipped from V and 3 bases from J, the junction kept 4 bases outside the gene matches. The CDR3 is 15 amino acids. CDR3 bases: TGTGCCAGCAGCTTAGATCGGGGGGGAGGCTACGAGCAGTACTTC. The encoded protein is CASSLDRGGGYEQYF.

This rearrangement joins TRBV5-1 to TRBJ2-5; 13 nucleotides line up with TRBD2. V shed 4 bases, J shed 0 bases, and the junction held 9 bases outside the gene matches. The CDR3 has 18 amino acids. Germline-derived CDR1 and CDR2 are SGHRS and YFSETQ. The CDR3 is CASSRGLAGAKYQETQYF. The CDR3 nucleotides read TGCGCCAGCAGCCGCGGACTAGCGGGGGCCAAGTACCAAGAGACCCAGTACTTC.

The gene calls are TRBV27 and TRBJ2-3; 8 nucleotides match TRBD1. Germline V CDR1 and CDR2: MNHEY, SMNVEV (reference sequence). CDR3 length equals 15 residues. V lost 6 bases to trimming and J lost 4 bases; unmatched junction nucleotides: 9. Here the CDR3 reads CASRLQGARADTQYF. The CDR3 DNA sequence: TGTGCCAGCAGGCTCCAGGGGGCCAGGGCAGATACGCAGTATTTT.